This T cell receptor (beta chain) was observed in a study of blood T cell repertoires in COVID-19. Those enrolled, adults aged 18 to 89 years, came from under 25 US areas. The germline CDR1 and CDR2 sequences are SEHNR and FQNEAQ (reference sequence). This CDR3 contains 16 residues. J lost 0 bases, V lost 5 bases, and 9 bases had no gene match. Sequencing was performed with immunoSEQ multiplex PCR; in TCRdb, only in-frame clones are kept and a portion is missing. In the table there are fewer than 250,000 clones, 80% to 90% of which are singletons. The source is a woman aged 40 to 50 who had been exposed to COVID-19. The rearrangement links TRBV7-9 to TRBJ2-7; 8 bases match TRBD2. Sequencing was carried out using PBMCs or T cells enriched from blood (not recorded which). The CDR3 bases are TGTGCCAGCAGCCCAAATCGCGGGGGGTCCTCCTACGAGCAGTACTTC. It encodes CASSPNRGGSSYEQYF.